Listed here are 28 T cell receptor beta chains from one sample, sequenced in a study of blood T cells in healthy people across ages. A second PCR of 7 to 11 cycles used a sample-barcoded 5' primer and a J-beta primer mix. TCRdb itself ran the 5' RACE reads through MiXCR, one entry per CDR3 protein. The repertoire includes under 850,000 distinct CDR3 sequences, about 36% of them detected once, and 10% to 15% sits in the top ten. Material: blood. The source of these receptors is a man aged 18 to 29 in good health.

CDR3 coding DNA: TGTGCCAGCAGCCCACAGGGGTGGTACGATCAGCCCCAGCATTTT. Encoded protein: CASSPQGWYDQPQHF. V and J are TRBV6-2 or TRBV6-3 and TRBJ1-5; 7 bases match TRBD1. The CDR3 covers 15 residues. The V gene end was trimmed by 6 bases and the J gene end by 5 bases; junction bases not matched to a gene: 10. Per germline, CDR1 MNHEY and CDR2 SVGEGT.

The rearrangement joins TRBV7-2 to TRBJ1-5; a weak D match, TRBD1 (5 bases). Germline V gives CDR1 SGHTA, CDR2 FQGNSA. V was pared by 3 bases and J by 7 bases, with 13 bases between. The CDR3 is made up of 14 amino acids. The CDR3: CASSFGTARQPQHF. DNA of the CDR3: TGTGCCAGCAGCTTCGGGACGGCCAGGCAGCCCCAGCATTTT.

The chain links TRBV20-1 to TRBJ2-3; no reliable D call. With 3 bases removed from V and 8 bases from J, the gap between germline ends came to 12 bases. This CDR3 region has 12 residues. Germline V gene lookup returns CDR1 DFQATT and CDR2 SNEGSKA (reference sequence). The CDR3 bases are TGCAGTGCTAGCCCCCCCCGCGGTACGCAGTATTTT. Translating gives CSASPPRGTQYF.

This clonotype was seen at least ten times. This chain uses TRBV7-2 with TRBJ1-2; D uncertain. Looked up from germline, CDR1 is SGHTA and CDR2 is FQGNSA. The CDR3 sequence is 13 residues long. V lost 5 bases and J 1 base, leaving 8 bases between the germline ends. The CDR3 DNA is TGTGCCAGCAGCCCACAAATTAACTATGGCTACACCTTC. This encodes CASSPQINYGYTF.

In DNA, the CDR3 is TGTGCCAGCAGCGTAGCTGGGGGGGATACGCAGTATTTT. It encodes CASSVAGGDTQYF. The V call is TRBV9, the J call TRBJ2-3; tentative D call: TRBD2 (6 bases). V lost 0 bases to trimming and J lost 6 bases, with 8 bases between them. The length of the CDR3 is 13 residues. Germline V gene lookup returns CDR1 SGDLS and CDR2 YYNGEE.

This sequence joins TRBV6-5 and TRBJ2-5; D is possibly TRBD1 or TRBD2 (7 bases each). Germline V gene lookup returns CDR1 MNHEY and CDR2 SVGAGI. The V end lost 6 bases, the J end lost 3 bases, and 17 bases lay between the germline ends. The CDR3 length is 15 residues. In nucleotides, the CDR3 is TGTGCCAGCAGCCCCGGGGGGACAGTCAAAGAGACCCAGTACTTC. Translation: CASSPGGTVKETQYF.

V is TRBV15 and J is TRBJ2-5; either TRBD1 or TRBD2 may supply D (6 bases each). Germline V gives CDR1 LNHNV, CDR2 YYDKDF (reference sequence). V lost 0 bases and J lost 5, with 13 bases in between. This CDR3 spans 15 amino acids. This CDR3 is CATSRDPGAWETQYF. CDR3 nucleotides: TGTGCCACCAGCAGAGATCCGGGGGCCTGGGAGACCCAGTACTTC.

On this clonotype: This clone may be a read error of a much larger clone one base away. J is TRBJ1-2 and V is TRBV20-1, with 8 bases that match TRBD1. The CDR3 consists of 12 residues. Germline assignment: CDR1 DFQATT and CDR2 SNEGSKA (reference sequence). The chain's CDR3 is CRAEGQVYGYTF. The CDR3, as DNA: TGCAGGGCCGAGGGACAGGTCTATGGCTACACCTTC.

This chain links TRBV9 with TRBJ2-7; possibly TRBD1 or TRBD2 for D (6 bases each). Germline CDR1 and CDR2: SGDLS and YYNGEE. The length of the CDR3 is 16 residues. Trimming shortened V by 0 bases and J by 4 bases, and 17 bases separated the two germline ends. The CDR3 region is CASSVGPGGFAYEQYF. The CDR3 nucleotides read TGTGCCAGCAGCGTAGGCCCCGGGGGCTTTGCGTACGAGCAGTACTTC. Together with reference TRBV9 and TRBJ2-7, the CDR3 gives the full variable domain: DSGVTQTPKHLITATGQRVTLRCSPRSGDLSVYWYQQSLDQGLQFLIQYYNGEERAKGNILERFSAQQFPDLHSELNLSSLELGDSALYFCASSVGPGGFAYEQYFGPGTRLTVT.

Ten or more counts support this clonotype. The V gene is TRBV7-3, the J gene TRBJ2-1, with TRBD1 matching 8 bases. The ends lost 5 bases at V and 6 bases at J; junction bases unmatched: 12. The CDR3 has 16 amino acids. The V gene's germline CDR1 is SGHTA and CDR2 FQGTGA. CDR3 nucleotide sequence: TGTGCCAGCAGCCGCTTCCGGACAGGGCTCTCCAATGAGCAGTTCTTC. Translated, it gives CASSRFRTGLSNEQFF.

Points on this clonotype: At one of its ends the junction is not consistent with the germline gene, which may arise from a read error. The chain has TRBV7-9 and TRBJ1-1; D remains ambiguous. The germline CDR1 and CDR2 sequences are SEHNR and FQNEAQ (reference sequence). The CDR3 totals 13 residues. The CDR3 reads CASSLVVNTETFF. The CDR3 DNA reads TGTGCCAGCAGCTTAGTAGTGAACACTGAAACTTTCTTT.

This clonotype was detected a few times. V usage is TRBV5-1 and J usage is TRBJ2-5, with no clear D. CDR1 and CDR2 from the germline V gene are SGHRS and YFSETQ. CDR3 size: 13 residues. V was pared by 5 bases and J by 11 bases, with 19 bases between. CDR3 residues: CASRPGDDDEQYF. As DNA, the CDR3 is TGCGCCAGCAGACCCGGAGATGACGATGAGCAGTACTTC.

As concerns this clonotype: It may be a read error: a sequence one base away is much more abundant. The chain uses TRBV20-1 and TRBJ2-4, with 7 bases that match TRBD1. The J segment lost 13 bases and the V segment lost 6 bases, leaving 9 bases of the junction unmatched. CDR3 size: 11 residues. Germline-derived CDR1 and CDR2 are DFQATT and SNEGSKA (reference sequence). The CDR3 loop is CSAHRGNEQYF. CDR3 nucleotide sequence: TGCAGTGCCCACAGGGGTAATGAGCAGTACTTC.

The chain combines TRBV19 with TRBJ1-5; the D is unclear. The V gene's germline CDR1 is LNHDA and CDR2 SQIVND (reference sequence). Between the trimmed V and J ends, which lost 4 bases and 7 bases, there was a span of 8 bases. The CDR3 is 12 residues long. The CDR3 coding sequence is TGTGCCAGTAGTAAGGTGGGCCAGCCCCAGCATTTT. This sequence encodes CASSKVGQPQHF.

Note on this clonotype: One base away lies a much larger clone, so this may be a sequencing read error. J is TRBJ2-5 and V is TRBV2; 10 nucleotides align to TRBD1. This CDR3 spans 12 amino acids. The junction had 11 bases not matched to a gene; V was cut back by 11 bases and J by 11 bases. From germline, CDR1 is SNHLY and CDR2 FYNNEI. The CDR3 DNA reads as TGTGCCTTAGGACAGGGGGGATACAAGCAGTACTTC. Amino acid sequence: CALGQGGYKQYF.

The chain joins TRBV27 to TRBJ1-1; 7 nucleotides match TRBD1. The CDR3 runs 16 residues. Germline V lookup: CDR1 MNHEY, CDR2 SMNVEV (reference sequence). The V gene end was trimmed by 6 bases and the J gene end by 1 base; junction bases not matched to a gene: 11. CDR3 residues: CASRLKPTGPNTEAFF. As DNA, the CDR3 is TGTGCCAGCAGACTTAAACCGACAGGGCCGAACACTGAAGCTTTCTTT.

This clonotype was picked up many times. J is TRBJ1-2 and V is TRBV5-1; D gene uncertain. Germline V CDR1 and CDR2: SGHRS, YFSETQ. Trimming pared 0 bases from V and 7 bases from J, leaving 19 bases between. The CDR3 runs 16 residues. The DNA of the CDR3 is TGCGCCAGCAGCTTGGAGGCCGAAAGAGGCTTTATTGGCTACACCTTC. Translating gives CASSLEAERGFIGYTF.

This clonotype was detected a few times. The gene calls are TRBV4-2 and TRBJ1-1, with 7 bases identical to TRBD1. Germline-derived CDR1 and CDR2 are LGHNA and YNFKEQ. The CDR3 consists of 15 residues. The V and J ends lost 4 bases and 5 bases, in that order; junction bases with no gene match: 10. CDR3 sequence: CASSRGVTGETEAFF. CDR3 bases: TGTGCCAGCAGCCGAGGCGTTACAGGGGAGACTGAAGCTTTCTTT.

This clonotype appeared a few times. The V and J genes are TRBV6-6 and TRBJ1-5, with 7 bases identical to TRBD1. This CDR3 is built from 16 residues. Germline V CDR1 and CDR2: MNHNY, SVGAGI (reference sequence). The junction had 11 bases not matched to a gene; V was cut back by 6 bases and J by 3 bases. The DNA of the CDR3 is TGTGCCAGCAGACCCAGGGAGGGGGCGGACAATCAGCCCCAGCATTTT. It specifies CASRPREGADNQPQHF.

This clonotype was counted once. The rearrangement links TRBV20-1 to TRBJ1-2; D might be TRBD1 (5 bases). This CDR3 comprises 13 residues. Germline values: CDR1 DFQATT, CDR2 SNEGSKA (reference sequence). V dropped 7 bases and J dropped 4 bases, with 16 bases sitting between them. In DNA, the CDR3 is TGCAGTGGCAGAGGAACAGGCTTCTATGGCTACACCTTC. Its protein is CSGRGTGFYGYTF.

The sample holds many counts of this clonotype. For the CDR3, the DNA is TGTGCCAGCGCTGCACCATCCAGGGGGTTGACAGATACGCAGTATTTT. Its translation is CASAAPSRGLTDTQYF. V gene TRBV12-3 or TRBV12-4 combines with J gene TRBJ2-3; TRBD1 aligns across 7 bases. The CDR3 sequence is 16 residues long. The junction had 14 bases not matched to a gene; V was cut back by 8 bases and J by 3 bases.

CDR3 region: CASSYSREGNSPLHF. In DNA, the CDR3 is TGTGCCAGCAGTTACTCGAGGGAAGGGAATTCACCCCTCCACTTT. The chain employs TRBV6-5 and TRBJ1-6; D gene uncertain. CDR1 MNHEY and CDR2 SVGAGI come from the germline V gene. Trimming pared 0 bases from V and 7 bases from J, leaving 10 bases between. The CDR3 is 15 amino acids.

Note on this clonotype: Germline and junction disagree at one end, which may indicate a read error. The rearrangement uses TRBV13 and TRBJ2-5; 10 positions match TRBD2. The better agreement between TRBJ2-7 and the DNA end casts doubt on the J call. CDR1 and CDR2 (germline): PRHDT, FYEKMQ (reference sequence). CDR3 length equals 17 residues. As DNA, the CDR3 is TGCGCCAGCAGCTCTAGTGGTGGGAGCGGGGGGGGCCACGAGCAGTACTTC. Translating it yields CASSSSGGSGGGHEQYF.

A few counts support this clonotype. The V and J genes are TRBV4-1 and TRBJ2-1; 10 bases are a match to TRBD2. The J segment lost 4 bases and the V segment lost 4 bases, leaving 4 bases of the junction unmatched. Germline loops: CDR1 MGHRA, CDR2 YSYEKL. There are 15 residues in the CDR3. Here the CDR3 DNA reads TGCGCCAGCAGCCCTAGCGGGGGCCAGTACAATGAGCAGTTCTTC. This sequence encodes CASSPSGGQYNEQFF.

This clonotype has only a few counts. The rearrangement uses TRBV20-1 and TRBJ2-5; 9 nucleotides line up with TRBD2. The ends lost 5 bases at V and 11 bases at J; junction bases unmatched: 15. The CDR3 has 14 residues. Germline V gives CDR1 DFQATT, CDR2 SNEGSKA (reference sequence). CDR3 protein: CSAAGTSIYNEQYF. The CDR3, as DNA: TGCAGTGCTGCCGGGACTAGCATATACAATGAGCAGTACTTC.

This clonotype came up a few times. CDR3 bases: TGTGCCAGCAGCCACTTAGCGGGGGGCCGGGATGAGCAGTACTTC. Translation: CASSHLAGGRDEQYF. The rearrangement joins TRBV7-2 to TRBJ2-7, with TRBD2 matching 10 bases. The germline V gene has CDR1 SGHTA and CDR2 FQGNSA. The junction had 11 bases not matched to a gene; V was cut back by 5 bases and J by 7 bases. The CDR3 runs 15 residues.

The chain is built from TRBV20-1 and TRBJ2-7; 9 positions match TRBD1. CDR3 length equals 13 residues. CDR1 is DFQATT, CDR2 SNEGSKA, per germline (reference sequence). After removal of 5 bases from V and 5 bases from J, the junction contained 7 bases not matched to a gene. Here the CDR3 reads CSALRDRVHEQYF. The CDR3 DNA follows: TGCAGTGCTCTCCGGGACAGGGTTCACGAGCAGTACTTC.

This clonotype occurred a few times. V usage is TRBV19 and J usage is TRBJ1-2; D is unclear. Trimming cost V 4 bases and J 8 bases, with 17 bases left between them. Germline V CDR1 and CDR2: LNHDA, SQIVND (reference sequence). CDR3 length: 14 residues. The CDR3 DNA follows: TGTGCCAGTAGTAAAGGTCAGGTGGGAGGGGGCTACACCTTC. Its translation is CASSKGQVGGGYTF.